This T cell receptor (beta chain) derives from a study of cytomegalovirus exposure and HLA in healthy donors. CDR1 is LNHDA and CDR2 is SQIVND in the germline V gene (reference sequence). J gave up 1 base and V 2 bases, and 6 bases lay outside the gene matches. The CDR3 covers 17 residues. Generated by immunoSEQ multiplex PCR, the TCRdb table keeps only in-frame clones and is missing some. The sample lists over 120,000 clones, roughly 87% seen once, with roughly 4.8% in the top ten. The sample was PBMCs. V usage is TRBV19 and J usage is TRBJ2-2, with 8 nucleotides matching TRBD1. This sequence was found in a man between 18 and 35 years old in good health and CMV-seropositive. Here the CDR3 DNA reads TGTGCCAGTAGTATAAGGGTAACAGGGGGGAACACCGGGGAGCTGTTTTTT. This translates into CASSIRVTGGNTGELFF. The whole variable domain, remainder taken from reference TRBV19 and TRBJ2-2, is DGGITQSPKYLFRKEGQNVTLSCEQNLNHDAMYWYRQDPGQGLRLIYYSQIVNDFQKGDIAEGYSVSREKKESFPLTVTSAQKNPTAFYLCASSIRVTGGNTGELFFGEGSRLTVL.